Sequencing of this TCR beta chain was carried out in a study of CD8+ T cells in alopecia areata. Study context: The authors scored treated patients' severity by affected scalp percentage.

As the sequencing template, cDNA was produced by extracting RNA and reverse transcribing it. TCRdb keeps only in-frame clones here, not all; method: immunoSEQ multiplex PCR. The sample has 250,000 to 350,000 clones, 60% seen once. Described treatment: oral pan-JAK inhibitor, 5-10 mg twice daily. The trim removed 2 bases at V and 5 bases at J, leaving 6 bases unmatched. CDR3 size: 14 residues. Per germline, CDR1 SGHTA and CDR2 FQGTGA. This material consisted of CD4+ T cells sorted from blood, taken at approximately week 52, from a patient treated with tofacitinib. The clonotype originates from a human donor with alopecia areata. The genes are TRBV7-3 and TRBJ2-7; 7 bases align to TRBD2. As DNA, the CDR3 is TGTGCCAGCAGCTTAGGACTAGGAAGCAACGAGCAGTACTTC. It is translated as CASSLGLGSNEQYF.